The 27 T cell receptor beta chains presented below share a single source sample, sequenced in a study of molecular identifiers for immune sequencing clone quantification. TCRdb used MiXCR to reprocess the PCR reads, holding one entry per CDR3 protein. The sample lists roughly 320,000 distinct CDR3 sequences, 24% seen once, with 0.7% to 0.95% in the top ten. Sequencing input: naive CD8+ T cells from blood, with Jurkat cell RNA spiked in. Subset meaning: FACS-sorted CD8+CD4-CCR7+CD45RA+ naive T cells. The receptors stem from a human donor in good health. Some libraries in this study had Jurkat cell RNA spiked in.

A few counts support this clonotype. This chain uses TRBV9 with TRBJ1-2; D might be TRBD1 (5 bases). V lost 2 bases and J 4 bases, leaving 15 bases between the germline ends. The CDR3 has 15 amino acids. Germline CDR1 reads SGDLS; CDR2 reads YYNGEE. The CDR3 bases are TGTGCCAGCAGCGTCGGAGGGGCCGGATTCTATGGCTACACCTTC. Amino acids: CASSVGGAGFYGYTF.

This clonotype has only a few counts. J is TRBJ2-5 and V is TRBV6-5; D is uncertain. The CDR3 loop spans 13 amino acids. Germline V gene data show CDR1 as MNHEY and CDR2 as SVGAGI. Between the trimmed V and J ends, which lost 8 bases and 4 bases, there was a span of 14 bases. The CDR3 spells CASGAASRETQYF. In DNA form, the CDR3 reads TGTGCCAGCGGAGCAGCGTCACGAGAGACCCAGTACTTC.

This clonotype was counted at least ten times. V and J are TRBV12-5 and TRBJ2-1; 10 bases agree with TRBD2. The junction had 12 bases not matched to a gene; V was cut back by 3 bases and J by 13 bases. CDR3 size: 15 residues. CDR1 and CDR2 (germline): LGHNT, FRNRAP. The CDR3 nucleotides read TGTGCTAGTGGTTTCCTAGCGGGGGCCCATCCGGTACAGTTCTTC. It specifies CASGFLAGAHPVQFF.

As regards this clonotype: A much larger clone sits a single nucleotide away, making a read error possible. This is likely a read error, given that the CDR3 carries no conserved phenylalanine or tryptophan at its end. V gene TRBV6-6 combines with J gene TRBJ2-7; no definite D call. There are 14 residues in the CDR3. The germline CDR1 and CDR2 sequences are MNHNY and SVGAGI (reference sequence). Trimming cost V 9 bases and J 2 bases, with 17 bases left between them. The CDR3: CARMPQSSAYEQYS. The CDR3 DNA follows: TGTGCCAGAATGCCACAGAGTTCGGCCTACGAGCAGTACTCC.

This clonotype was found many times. CDR3 region: CASSSVKNIQYF. The CDR3 DNA reads as TGTGCCAGCAGCTCAGTCAAAAACATTCAGTACTTC. This chain uses TRBV7-2 with TRBJ2-4; D gene uncertain. V dropped 4 bases and J dropped 3 bases, with 4 bases sitting between them. Germline loops: CDR1 SGHTA, CDR2 FQGNSA. CDR3 length: 12 residues.

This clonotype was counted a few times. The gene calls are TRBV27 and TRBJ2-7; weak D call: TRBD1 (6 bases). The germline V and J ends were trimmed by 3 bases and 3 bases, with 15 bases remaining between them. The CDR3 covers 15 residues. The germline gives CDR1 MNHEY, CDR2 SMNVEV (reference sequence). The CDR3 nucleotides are TGTGCCAGCAGTTTTGGGGCTACAGGGAGCTACGAGCAGTACTTC. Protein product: CASSFGATGSYEQYF.

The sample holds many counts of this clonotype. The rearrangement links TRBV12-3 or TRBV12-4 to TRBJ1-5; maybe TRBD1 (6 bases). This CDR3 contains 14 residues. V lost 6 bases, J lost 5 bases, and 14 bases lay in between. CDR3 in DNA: TGTGCCAGCAGCACTTCGGGGGCCCATCAGCCCCAGCATTTT. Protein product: CASSTSGAHQPQHF.

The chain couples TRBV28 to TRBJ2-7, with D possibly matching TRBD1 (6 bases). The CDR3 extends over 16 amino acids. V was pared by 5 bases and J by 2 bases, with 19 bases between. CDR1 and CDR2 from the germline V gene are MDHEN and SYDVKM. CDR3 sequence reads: CASSPFGTRQTYEQYF. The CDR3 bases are TGTGCCAGCAGTCCATTCGGGACAAGGCAAACCTACGAGCAGTACTTC.

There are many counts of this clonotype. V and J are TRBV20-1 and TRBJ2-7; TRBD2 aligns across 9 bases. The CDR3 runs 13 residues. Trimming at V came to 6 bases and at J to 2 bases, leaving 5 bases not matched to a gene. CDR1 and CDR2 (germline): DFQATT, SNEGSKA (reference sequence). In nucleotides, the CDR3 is TGCAGTGCCATTAGCGGGAGAACCTACGAGCAGTACTTC. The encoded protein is CSAISGRTYEQYF.

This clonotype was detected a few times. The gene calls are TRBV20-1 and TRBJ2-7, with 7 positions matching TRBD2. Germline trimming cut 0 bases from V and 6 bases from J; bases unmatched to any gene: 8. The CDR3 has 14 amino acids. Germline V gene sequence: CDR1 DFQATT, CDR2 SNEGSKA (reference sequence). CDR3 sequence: CSARDLGLGSEQYF. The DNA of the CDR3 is TGCAGTGCTAGAGATCTAGGACTAGGATCCGAGCAGTACTTC.

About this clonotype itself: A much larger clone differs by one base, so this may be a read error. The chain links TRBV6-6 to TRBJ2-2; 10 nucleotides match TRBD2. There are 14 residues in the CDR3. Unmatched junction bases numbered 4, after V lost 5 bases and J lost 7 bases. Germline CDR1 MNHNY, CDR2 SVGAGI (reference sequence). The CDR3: CASSLAGELGELFF. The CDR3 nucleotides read TGTGCCAGCAGTCTAGCGGGAGAACTCGGGGAGCTGTTTTTT.

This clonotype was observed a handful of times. CDR3 region: CASSQTTGTGANVLTF. CDR3 bases: TGCGCCAGCAGCCAAACGACAGGGACTGGGGCCAACGTCCTGACTTTC. The chain couples TRBV4-1 to TRBJ2-6; 7 bases map to TRBD1. Trimming at V came to 2 bases and at J to 2 bases, leaving 3 bases not matched to a gene. Looked up from germline, CDR1 is MGHRA and CDR2 is YSYEKL. This CDR3 comprises 16 residues.

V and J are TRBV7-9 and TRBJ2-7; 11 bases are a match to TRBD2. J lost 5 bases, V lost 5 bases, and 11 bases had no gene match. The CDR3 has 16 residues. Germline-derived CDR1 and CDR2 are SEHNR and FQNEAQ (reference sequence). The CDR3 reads CASSPLQLAGEDEQYF. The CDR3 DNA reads TGTGCCAGCAGCCCCCTCCAACTAGCGGGAGAAGACGAGCAGTACTTC.

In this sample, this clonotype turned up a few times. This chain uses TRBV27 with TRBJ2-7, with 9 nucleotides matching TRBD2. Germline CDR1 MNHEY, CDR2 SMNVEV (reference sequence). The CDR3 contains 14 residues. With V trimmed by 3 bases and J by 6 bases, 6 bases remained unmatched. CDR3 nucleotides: TGTGCCAGCAGTTTGGGCGGGGGGGCACGCGAGCAGTACTTC. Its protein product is CASSLGGGAREQYF.

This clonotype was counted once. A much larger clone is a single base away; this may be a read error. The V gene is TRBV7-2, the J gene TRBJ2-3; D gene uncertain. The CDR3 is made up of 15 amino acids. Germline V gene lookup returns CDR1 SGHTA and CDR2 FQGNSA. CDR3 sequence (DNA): TGTGCCGGCAGCCGGCCGAGTATGGCCACAGATACGCAGTATTTT. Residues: CAGSRPSMATDTQYF.

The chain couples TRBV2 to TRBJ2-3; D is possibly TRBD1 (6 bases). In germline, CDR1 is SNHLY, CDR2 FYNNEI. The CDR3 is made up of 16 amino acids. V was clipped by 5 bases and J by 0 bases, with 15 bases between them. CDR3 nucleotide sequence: TGTGCCAGCAGTACTCCACAGGGATCTAGCACAGATACGCAGTATTTT. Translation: CASSTPQGSSTDTQYF.

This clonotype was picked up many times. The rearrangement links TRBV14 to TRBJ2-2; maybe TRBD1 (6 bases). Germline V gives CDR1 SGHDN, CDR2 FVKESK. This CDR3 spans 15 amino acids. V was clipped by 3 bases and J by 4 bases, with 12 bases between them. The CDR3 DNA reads TGTGCCAGCAGCCAGCTCCAGGGGATCACCGGGGAGCTGTTTTTT. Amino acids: CASSQLQGITGELFF.

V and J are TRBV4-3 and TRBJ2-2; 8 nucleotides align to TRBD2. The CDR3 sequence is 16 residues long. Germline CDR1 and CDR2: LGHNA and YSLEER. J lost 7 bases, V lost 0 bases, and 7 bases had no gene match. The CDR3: CASSQDHGRVGGELFF. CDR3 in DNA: TGCGCCAGCAGCCAAGATCACGGGAGGGTCGGCGGGGAGCTGTTTTTT.

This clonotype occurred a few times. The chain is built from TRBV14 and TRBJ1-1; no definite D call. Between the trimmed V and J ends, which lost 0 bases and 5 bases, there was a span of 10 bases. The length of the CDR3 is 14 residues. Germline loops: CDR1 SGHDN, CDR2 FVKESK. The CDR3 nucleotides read TGTGCCAGCAGCCAAGATCTTAGTTTTACTGAAGCTTTCTTT. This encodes CASSQDLSFTEAFF.

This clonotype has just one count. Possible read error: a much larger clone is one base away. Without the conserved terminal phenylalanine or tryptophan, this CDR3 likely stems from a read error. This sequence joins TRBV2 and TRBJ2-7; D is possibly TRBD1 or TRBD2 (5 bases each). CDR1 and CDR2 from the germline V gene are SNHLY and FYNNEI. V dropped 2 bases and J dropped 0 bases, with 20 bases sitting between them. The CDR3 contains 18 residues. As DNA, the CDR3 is TGTGCCAGCAGTGAACGAGTGGGACCGAGTGCGAGCTCCTACGAGCAGTACTCC. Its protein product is CASSERVGPSASSYEQYS.

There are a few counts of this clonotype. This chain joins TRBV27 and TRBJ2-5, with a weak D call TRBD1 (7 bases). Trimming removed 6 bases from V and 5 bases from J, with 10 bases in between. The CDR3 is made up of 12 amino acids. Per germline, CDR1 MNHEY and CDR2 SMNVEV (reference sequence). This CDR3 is CASRTGRETQYF. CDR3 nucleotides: TGTGCCAGCAGGACAGGGAGGGAGACCCAGTACTTC.

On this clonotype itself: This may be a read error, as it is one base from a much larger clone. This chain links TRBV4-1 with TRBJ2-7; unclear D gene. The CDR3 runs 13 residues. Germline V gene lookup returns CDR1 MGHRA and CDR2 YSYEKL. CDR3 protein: CASSQPGRYEQHF. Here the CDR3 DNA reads TGCGCCAGCAGCCAACCCGGACGGTACGAGCAGCACTTC.

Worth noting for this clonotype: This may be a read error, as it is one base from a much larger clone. CDR3 loop: CASSAGQRQHF. The CDR3 region has the DNA TGTGCCAGCAGTGCGGGTCAGCGCCAGCATTTT. The V and J genes are TRBV12-3 or TRBV12-4 and TRBJ1-5; D gene uncertain. This CDR3 is built from 11 residues.

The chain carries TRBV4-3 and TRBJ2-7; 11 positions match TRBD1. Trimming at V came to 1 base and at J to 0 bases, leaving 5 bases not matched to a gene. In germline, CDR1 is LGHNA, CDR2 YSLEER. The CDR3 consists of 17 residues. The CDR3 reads CASSQGPGTGGSYEQYF. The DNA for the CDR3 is TGCGCCAGCAGCCAAGGTCCCGGGACAGGGGGCTCCTACGAGCAGTACTTC.

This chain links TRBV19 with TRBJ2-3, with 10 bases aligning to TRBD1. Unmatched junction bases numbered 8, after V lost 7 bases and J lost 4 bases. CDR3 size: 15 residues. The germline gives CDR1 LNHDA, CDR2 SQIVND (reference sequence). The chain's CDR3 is CASTIGTGVADTQYF. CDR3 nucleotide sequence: TGTGCCAGTACTATCGGGACAGGGGTGGCAGATACGCAGTATTTT. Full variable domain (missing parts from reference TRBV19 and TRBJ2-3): DGGITQSPKYLFRKEGQNVTLSCEQNLNHDAMYWYRQDPGQGLRLIYYSQIVNDFQKGDIAEGYSVSREKKESFPLTVTSAQKNPTAFYLCASTIGTGVADTQYFGPGTRLTVL.

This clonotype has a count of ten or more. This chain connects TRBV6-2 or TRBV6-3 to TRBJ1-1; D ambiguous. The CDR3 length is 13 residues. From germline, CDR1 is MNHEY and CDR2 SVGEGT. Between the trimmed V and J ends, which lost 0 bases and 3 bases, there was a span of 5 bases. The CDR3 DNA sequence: TGTGCCAGCAGTTACTCGATTTACACTGAAGCTTTCTTT. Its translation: CASSYSIYTEAFF.

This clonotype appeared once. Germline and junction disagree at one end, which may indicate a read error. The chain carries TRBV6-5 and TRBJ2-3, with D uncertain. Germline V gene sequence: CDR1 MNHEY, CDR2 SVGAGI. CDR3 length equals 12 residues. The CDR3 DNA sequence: TGTACCAGCAGATCGACACGAGATACGCAGTATTTT. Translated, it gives CTSRSTRDTQYF.